This T cell receptor (beta chain) was captured in a study of T-cell reconstitution after alpha-beta-depleted transplantation in children (dated by TCRdb to the mid-2010s). A note on the overall study: The study quantitatively tracked T-cell immune reconstitution after TCRalphabeta/CD19-depleted allogeneic hematopoietic cell transplantation in children using TCR repertoire profiling.

The library was obtained by PCR. The sequencer listed for this sample is Illumina HiSeq 2500. Molecular barcoding was employed in the preparation of TCR libraries, with unique molecular identifiers being used to normalize TCRbeta repertoire quantification. TCRdb's own reprocessing of the public reads used fastp at Q25 and MiXCR and kept productive beta chains. For every CDR3 protein sequence, its rows merge into one entry that carries the most common genes and DNA. The sample profile shows roughly 400,000 distinct CDR3 sequences; 20% of them were found once. The top ten constitute 3.8% of the sample. As encoded in the germline V gene, CDR1 is MNHNS while CDR2 is SASEGT. V and J are trimmed by 5 bases and 0 bases, and the gene matches miss 1 base of the junction. The CDR3 runs 15 amino acids, cysteine and phenylalanine included. CDR3 DNA is the only sequence kept; it has 45 bases, read in frame from the first base.

This clonotype has only a few counts. The antigen this receptor binds is unknown. There are no base qualities to consult, and no much larger clone falls within one base. This TCR derives from a human donor who donated a stem cell graft to a child with acute myeloid leukemia. The rearrangement combines TRBV6-1 with TRBJ1-4; 9 bases in the middle match TRBD1. This material consisted of PBMCs from the stem cell graft donor, taken from the stem cell graft. The sequenced DNA is TGTGCCAGCAGTAGACAGGGGGCAACTAATGAAAAACTGTTTTTT. This is translated as CASSRQGATNEKLFF.